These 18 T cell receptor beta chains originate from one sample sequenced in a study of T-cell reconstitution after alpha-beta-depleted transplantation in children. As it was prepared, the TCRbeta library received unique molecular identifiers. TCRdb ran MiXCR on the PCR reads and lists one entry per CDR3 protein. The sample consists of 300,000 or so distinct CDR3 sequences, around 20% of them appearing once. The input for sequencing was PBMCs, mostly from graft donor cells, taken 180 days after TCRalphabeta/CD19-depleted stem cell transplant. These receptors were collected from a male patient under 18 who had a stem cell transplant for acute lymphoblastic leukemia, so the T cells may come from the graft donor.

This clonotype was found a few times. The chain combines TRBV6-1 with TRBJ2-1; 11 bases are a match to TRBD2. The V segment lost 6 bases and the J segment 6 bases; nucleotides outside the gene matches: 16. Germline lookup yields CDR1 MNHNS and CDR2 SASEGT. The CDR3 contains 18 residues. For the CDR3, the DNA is TGTGCCAGCAGCCCCGGGACTAGCGGCCCCGGGGCCATCAATGAGCAGTTCTTC. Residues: CASSPGTSGPGAINEQFF.

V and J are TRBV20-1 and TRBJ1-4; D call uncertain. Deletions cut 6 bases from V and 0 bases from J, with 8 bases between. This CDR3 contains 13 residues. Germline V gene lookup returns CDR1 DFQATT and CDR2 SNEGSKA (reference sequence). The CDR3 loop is CSAPLATNEKLFF. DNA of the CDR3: TGCAGTGCCCCGCTTGCAACTAATGAAAAACTGTTTTTT.

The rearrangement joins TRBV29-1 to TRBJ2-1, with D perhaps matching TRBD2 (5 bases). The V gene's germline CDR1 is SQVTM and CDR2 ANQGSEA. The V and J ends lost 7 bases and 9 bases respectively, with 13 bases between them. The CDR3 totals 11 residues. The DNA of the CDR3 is TGCAGCGCCGTAGGAGAGGGTGAGCAGTTCTTC. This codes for CSAVGEGEQFF.

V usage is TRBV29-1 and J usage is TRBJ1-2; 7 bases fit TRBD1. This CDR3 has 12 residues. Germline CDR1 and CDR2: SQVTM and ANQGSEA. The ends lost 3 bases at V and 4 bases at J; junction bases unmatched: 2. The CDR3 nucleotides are TGCAGCGTTGATAGACAGGGCTATGGCTACACCTTC. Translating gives CSVDRQGYGYTF.

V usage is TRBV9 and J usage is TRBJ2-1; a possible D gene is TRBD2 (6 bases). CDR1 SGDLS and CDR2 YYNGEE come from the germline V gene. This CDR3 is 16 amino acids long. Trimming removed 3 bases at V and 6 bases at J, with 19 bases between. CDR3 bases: TGTGCCAGCAGCGCCCACCGGGACTTAGGGGTCAATGAGCAGTTCTTC. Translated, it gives CASSAHRDLGVNEQFF.

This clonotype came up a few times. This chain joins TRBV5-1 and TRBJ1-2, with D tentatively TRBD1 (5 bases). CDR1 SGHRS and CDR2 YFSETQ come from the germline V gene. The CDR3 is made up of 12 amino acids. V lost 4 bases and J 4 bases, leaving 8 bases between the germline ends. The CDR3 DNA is TGCGCCAGCAGCAGGGACGCCTATGGCTACACCTTC. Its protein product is CASSRDAYGYTF.

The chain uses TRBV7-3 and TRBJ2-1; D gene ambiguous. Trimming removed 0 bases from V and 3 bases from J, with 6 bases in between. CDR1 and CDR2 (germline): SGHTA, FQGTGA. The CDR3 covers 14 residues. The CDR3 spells CASSLTGFYNEQFF. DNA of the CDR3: TGTGCCAGCAGCTTAACGGGATTCTACAATGAGCAGTTCTTC.

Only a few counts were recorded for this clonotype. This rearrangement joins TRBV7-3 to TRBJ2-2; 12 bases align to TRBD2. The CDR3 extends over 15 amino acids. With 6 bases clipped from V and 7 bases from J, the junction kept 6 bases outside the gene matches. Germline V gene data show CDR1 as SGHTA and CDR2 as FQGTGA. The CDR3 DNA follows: TGTGCCAGCAGTCGACTAGCGGGAGTTGGCGGGGAGCTGTTTTTT. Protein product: CASSRLAGVGGELFF.

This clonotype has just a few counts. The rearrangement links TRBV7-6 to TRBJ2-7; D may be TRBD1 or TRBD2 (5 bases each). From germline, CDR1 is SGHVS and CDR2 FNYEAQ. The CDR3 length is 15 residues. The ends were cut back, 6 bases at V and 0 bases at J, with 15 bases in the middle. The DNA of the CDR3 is TGTGCCAGCAGTCCAGGGACCGCCGGCTCCTACGAGCAGTACTTC. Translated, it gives CASSPGTAGSYEQYF.

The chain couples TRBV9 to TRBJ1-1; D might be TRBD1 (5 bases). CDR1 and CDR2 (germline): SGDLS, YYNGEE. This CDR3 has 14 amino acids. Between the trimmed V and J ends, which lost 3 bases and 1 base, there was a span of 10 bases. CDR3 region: CASSAHGGNTEAFF. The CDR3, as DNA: TGTGCCAGCAGCGCCCATGGGGGGAACACTGAAGCTTTCTTT. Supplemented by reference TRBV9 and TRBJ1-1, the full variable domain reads DSGVTQTPKHLITATGQRVTLRCSPRSGDLSVYWYQQSLDQGLQFLIQYYNGEERAKGNILERFSAQQFPDLHSELNLSSLELGDSALYFCASSAHGGNTEAFFGQGTRLTVV.

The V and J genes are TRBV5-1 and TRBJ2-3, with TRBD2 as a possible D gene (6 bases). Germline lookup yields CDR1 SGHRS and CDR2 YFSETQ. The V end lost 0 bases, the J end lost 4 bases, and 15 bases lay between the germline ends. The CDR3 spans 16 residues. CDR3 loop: CASSLVFGSVADTQYF. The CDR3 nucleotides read TGCGCCAGCAGCTTGGTTTTCGGGAGTGTCGCAGATACGCAGTATTTT.

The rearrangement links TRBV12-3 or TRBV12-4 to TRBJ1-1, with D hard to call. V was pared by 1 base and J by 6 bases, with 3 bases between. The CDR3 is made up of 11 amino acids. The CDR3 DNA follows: TGTGCCAGCAGTTTAGTGTCTGAAGCTTTCTTT. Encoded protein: CASSLVSEAFF.

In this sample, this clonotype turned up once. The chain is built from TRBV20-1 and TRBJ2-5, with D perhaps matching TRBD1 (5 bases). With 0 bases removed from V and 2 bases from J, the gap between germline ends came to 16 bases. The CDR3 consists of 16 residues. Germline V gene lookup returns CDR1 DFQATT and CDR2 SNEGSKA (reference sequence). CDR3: CSARDPGASIQETQYF. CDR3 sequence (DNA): TGCAGTGCTAGAGATCCTGGGGCCTCTATACAAGAGACCCAGTACTTC.

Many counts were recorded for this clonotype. CDR3 sequence: CASSLDHYEQYF. The DNA for the CDR3 is TGTGCCAGCAGCTTGGATCACTACGAGCAGTACTTC. The chain links TRBV5-6 to TRBJ2-7; D uncertain. The germline gives CDR1 SGHDT, CDR2 YYEEEE. V was shortened by 0 bases and J by 3 bases, with 4 bases between the two germline ends. CDR3 length: 12 amino acids.

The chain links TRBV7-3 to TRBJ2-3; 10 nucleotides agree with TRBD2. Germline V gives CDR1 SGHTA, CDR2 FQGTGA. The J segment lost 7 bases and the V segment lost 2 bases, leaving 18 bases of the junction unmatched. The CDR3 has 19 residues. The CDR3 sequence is CASSLWPDPLAGDRNTQYF. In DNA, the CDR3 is TGTGCCAGCAGCTTATGGCCGGACCCTCTAGCGGGAGATAGGAATACGCAGTATTTT.

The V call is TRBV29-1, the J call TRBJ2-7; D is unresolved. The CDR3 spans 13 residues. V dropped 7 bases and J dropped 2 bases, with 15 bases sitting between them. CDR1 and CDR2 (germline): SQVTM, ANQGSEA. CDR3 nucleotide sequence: TGCAGCGCCCCTTCCTCTCAGACCTACGAGCAGTACTTC. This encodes CSAPSSQTYEQYF.

The CDR3 sequence is CASRKGLDTQYF. The CDR3 DNA reads TGTGCCAGCAGAAAGGGGCTAGATACGCAGTATTTT. The chain recombines TRBV2 with TRBJ2-3; D is perhaps TRBD1 (5 bases). Trimming removed 6 bases from V and 5 bases from J, with 9 bases in between. CDR1 is SNHLY and CDR2 is FYNNEI in the germline V gene. This CDR3 contains 12 residues.

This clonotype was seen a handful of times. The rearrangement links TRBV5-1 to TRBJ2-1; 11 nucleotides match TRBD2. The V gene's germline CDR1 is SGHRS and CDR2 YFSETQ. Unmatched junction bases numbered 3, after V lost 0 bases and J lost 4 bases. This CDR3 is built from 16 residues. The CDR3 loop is CASSLDSGRVYNEQFF. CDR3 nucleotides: TGCGCCAGCAGCTTGGATAGCGGGAGGGTGTACAATGAGCAGTTCTTC.